The T cell receptor (beta chain) described here comes from a study of spatial heterogeneity in lung cancer. There are many counts of this clonotype. TCRdb re-analysed the 5' RACE reads in MiXCR, keeping a single row per CDR3 protein. The table has about 120,000 distinct CDR3 sequences, 12% seen once. Germline CDR1 is SGDLS and CDR2 is YYNGEE. Trimming cost V 4 bases and J 5 bases, with 12 bases left between them. There are 13 residues in the CDR3. Time point of the sample: blood at routine non-recurrence follow-up after resection. Unsorted whole RNA samples from tumor, nontumor lung or frozen PBMC were sequenced.

The source is a male donor with early-stage non-small cell lung cancer. Sample: PBMCs, taken at follow-up. The chain links TRBV9 to TRBJ1-1; maybe TRBD1 (5 bases). In DNA, the CDR3 is TGTGCCAGCAGCCTTGGGGGTGGTACTGAAGCTTTCTTT. Protein: CASSLGGGTEAFF.